Below, one TCR beta chain is given with its context. What it binds is unknown. A marrow graft followed busulfan-fludarabine conditioning, with cyclophosphamide on days +3 and +4. This entry belongs to a study of T cells after posttransplantation cyclophosphamide. Findings and limits, study-wide: TRB overlap between skin or GI tissue T cells and blood was limited.

The CDR3 consists of 11 residues. After removal of 4 bases from V and 8 bases from J, the junction contained 1 base not matched to a gene. Germline V lookup: CDR1 SGHNT, CDR2 YYREEE (reference sequence). Profiled with immunoSEQ multiplex PCR; TCRdb holds only in-frame clones, not every one. The data hold about 6,800 clones, with 90% to 95% observed a single time. The sample was CD8+ T cells sorted from blood, taken after allogeneic stem cell transplant with posttransplant cyclophosphamide. The J gene is TRBJ1-1, the V gene TRBV5-4; 8 bases agree with TRBD1. This clonotype originated in a male patient between 60 and 69 years old who received an allogeneic stem cell transplant from a related donor and was CMV-positive. Some T cells here may be from the graft donor. The DNA for the CDR3 is TGTGCCAGCAGCGGGACAGGAGAAGCTTTCTTT. Translation gives CASSGTGEAFF.